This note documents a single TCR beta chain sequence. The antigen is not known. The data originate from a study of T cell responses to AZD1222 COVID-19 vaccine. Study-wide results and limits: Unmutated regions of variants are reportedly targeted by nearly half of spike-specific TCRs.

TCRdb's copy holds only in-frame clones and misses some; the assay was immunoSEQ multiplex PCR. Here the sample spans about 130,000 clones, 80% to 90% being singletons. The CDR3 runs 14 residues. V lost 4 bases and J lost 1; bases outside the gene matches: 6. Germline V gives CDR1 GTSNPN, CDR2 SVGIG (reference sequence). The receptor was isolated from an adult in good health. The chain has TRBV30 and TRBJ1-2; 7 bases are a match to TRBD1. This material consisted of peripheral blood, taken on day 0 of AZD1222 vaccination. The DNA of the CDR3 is TGTGCCTGGAACCCGACAGGGTTTAACTATGGCTACACCTTC. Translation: CAWNPTGFNYGYTF.